This T cell receptor (beta chain) was captured by sequencing in a study of shared clonotypes between healthy human individuals. Notes on the study in general: Sharing across four donors was highest in naive CD4 (roughly 5%) and lowest in memory CD8 (0.4%).

With respect to this clone: What it binds is unknown.

The ends were cut back, 0 bases at V and 4 bases at J, with 13 bases in the middle. The CDR3 consists of 15 residues. CDR1 SGHTS and CDR2 YDEGEE come from the germline V gene. Sequenced by immunoSEQ multiplex PCR; TCRdb stores in-frame clones only, minus some. Of around 750,000 clones in the sample, approximately 79% are singletons; the top ten hold over 1.5%. V gene TRBV5-8 combines with J gene TRBJ1-2, with D possibly TRBD1 on 5 matching bases. This clonotype originated in a woman aged 25-40 years in good health. Sequenced sample: memory CD4+ T cells sorted from blood. Regarding subset: CD45RA-negative fraction. The CDR3 sequence: CASSLASGGSYGYTF. The CDR3 region has the DNA TGTGCCAGCAGCTTGGCCTCGGGGGGAAGCTATGGCTACACCTTC.